The entry below gives a single T cell receptor beta chain sequence along with its context. Other DNA sequences within the sample encode an identical CDR3. The sample is drawn from a study of blood T cell repertoires in COVID-19. The V and J ends lost 5 bases and 2 bases, in that order; junction bases with no gene match: 3. The CDR3 contains 15 residues. Germline-derived CDR1 and CDR2 are PRHDT and FYEKMQ (reference sequence). Among Cohort 3 donors, those recovered had two negative PCRs, clearance, or symptom resolution. Original processing methods: The authors estimated nucleated cell counts from reference gene primer amplification. Assay used: immunoSEQ multiplex PCR; TCRdb lists only in-frame clones, some missing. That table gives V, J and clone size, and the DNA gave D and trimming. The data contain about 300,000 clones, roughly 90% of them singletons.

This TCR derives from a woman in her thirties or forties who had recovered from COVID-19. The gene calls are TRBV13 and TRBJ2-1; 10 positions agree with TRBD2. The specimen was PBMCs or T cells enriched from blood (not recorded which). CDR3 in DNA: TGTGCCAGCAGCCTAAGCGGGGGGGCCTACAATGAGCAGTTCTTC. It encodes CASSLSGGAYNEQFF.